The 28 T cell receptor beta chains below all came from one sample that was sequenced in a study of T cell repertoires in cytomegalovirus infection. Their specific antigens are unknown. Via MiXCR, TCRdb re-called the reads, giving one row per CDR3 protein. The repertoire has about half a million distinct CDR3 sequences, around a third of them found once; the top ten carry roughly 17%. This sample comprised cultured PBMCs, obtained from culture after CMV antigen stimulation. The receptors stem from a human donor in good health (CMV status not recorded). Some clones in this sample may be carry-over from other donors' samples.

V gene TRBV10-1 combines with J gene TRBJ2-5, with D unclear. The CDR3 consists of 14 residues. Germline V gene data show CDR1 as WNHNN and CDR2 as SYGVQD (reference sequence). Trimming cost V 5 bases and J 1 base, with 11 bases left between them. The CDR3 loop reads CASSPIEAQETQYF. DNA for the CDR3: TGCGCCAGCAGTCCAATCGAGGCCCAAGAGACCCAGTACTTC.

A few counts support this clonotype. The gene calls are TRBV6-1 and TRBJ1-1; D gene ambiguous. CDR3 length: 13 residues. V shed 6 bases and J shed 6 bases, with 14 bases lying between them. The germline V gene has CDR1 MNHNS and CDR2 SASEGT. The CDR3 loop is CASSSGLGAEAFF. CDR3 nucleotides: TGTGCCAGCAGCTCCGGGTTGGGAGCTGAAGCTTTCTTT.

CDR3 DNA sequence: TGTGCCAGCAGTCCCGGACTAGCGGGGGAGCAAGAGACCCAGTACTTC. This translates into CASSPGLAGEQETQYF. V is TRBV28 and J is TRBJ2-5, with 13 bases matching TRBD2. Germline loops: CDR1 MDHEN, CDR2 SYDVKM. Germline trimming cut 5 bases from V and 2 bases from J; bases unmatched to any gene: 5. The CDR3 is 16 residues long.

There are many counts of this clonotype. The J gene is TRBJ2-7, the V gene TRBV7-2; D gene ambiguous. With 5 bases removed from V and 2 bases from J, the gap between germline ends came to 13 bases. Germline loops: CDR1 SGHTA, CDR2 FQGNSA. CDR3 size: 14 residues. The DNA of the CDR3 is TGTGCCAGCAGCCCCCGGATCTCCACCTACGAGCAGTACTTC. Encoded protein: CASSPRISTYEQYF. Complete variable domain (other parts from reference TRBV7-2 and TRBJ2-7): GAGVSQSPSNKVTEKGKDVELRCDPISGHTALYWYRQSLGQGLEFLIYFQGNSAPDKSGLPSDRFSAERTGGSVSTLTIQRTQQEDSAVYLCASSPRISTYEQYFGPGTRLTVT.

The chain couples TRBV10-3 to TRBJ1-4; 7 nucleotides match TRBD1. CDR1 is ENHRY and CDR2 is SYGVKD in the germline V gene. Trimming at V came to 1 base and at J to 8 bases, leaving 7 bases not matched to a gene. The CDR3 totals 15 residues. The chain's CDR3 is CAISELNGDREKLFF. In nucleotides, the CDR3 is TGTGCCATCAGTGAGTTGAATGGGGACAGAGAAAAACTGTTTTTT.

The genes are TRBV19 and TRBJ2-1; either TRBD1 or TRBD2 may fit D (7 bases each). This CDR3 is 15 amino acids long. V dropped 7 bases and J dropped 9 bases, with 22 bases sitting between them. Germline CDR1 LNHDA, CDR2 SQIVND (reference sequence). This chain's CDR3 is CASTPPVGRTGEQFF. The DNA of the CDR3 is TGTGCCAGTACTCCTCCGGTCGGGAGGACAGGTGAGCAGTTCTTC.

The chain combines TRBV19 with TRBJ2-7, with D perhaps matching TRBD1 or TRBD2 (6 bases each). Per the germline V gene, CDR1 is LNHDA and CDR2 is SQIVND (reference sequence). With 5 bases removed from V and 0 bases from J, the gap between germline ends came to 17 bases. CDR3 size: 16 residues. The CDR3 is CASSPRGQGSSYEQYF. DNA of the CDR3: TGTGCCAGTAGTCCCCGGGGGCAGGGGAGCTCCTACGAGCAGTACTTC.

V and J are TRBV7-6 and TRBJ1-1, with a possible D match to TRBD1 (5 bases). V lost 2 bases to trimming and J lost 3 bases, with 16 bases between them. Germline values: CDR1 SGHVS, CDR2 FNYEAQ. The length of the CDR3 is 16 residues. The CDR3 DNA is TGTGCCAGCAGCTTATCCCCAGGGAGATTGGACACTGAAGCTTTCTTT. This encodes CASSLSPGRLDTEAFF.

The chain joins TRBV18 to TRBJ2-6; D not certain. V lost 6 bases and J lost 0, with 15 bases in between. CDR3 length: 17 residues. The germline V gene encodes CDR1 KGHSH and CDR2 LQKENI. In nucleotides, the CDR3 is TGTGCCAGCTCTGCCACGGCCGTCAGCTCTGGGGCCAACGTCCTGACTTTC. Protein: CASSATAVSSGANVLTF.

The V call is TRBV7-6, the J call TRBJ2-1, with 9 bases aligning to TRBD2. The V segment lost 2 bases and the J segment 15 bases; nucleotides outside the gene matches: 14. This CDR3 is built from 15 residues. Germline V gene data show CDR1 as SGHVS and CDR2 as FNYEAQ. Here the CDR3 DNA reads TGTGCCAGCAGCTTACTAGCGGGAATACTTCGCCCCCCGTTCTTC. Residues: CASSLLAGILRPPFF.

This clonotype came up many times. The chain employs TRBV7-6 and TRBJ2-3; D possibly matches TRBD1 or TRBD2 (5 bases each). The ends were cut back, 2 bases at V and 2 bases at J, with 17 bases in the middle. This CDR3 is built from 17 residues. CDR1 is SGHVS and CDR2 is FNYEAQ in the germline V gene. The DNA for the CDR3 is TGTGCCAGCAGCTTACTAAGGGACGGAGCCTTCACAGATACGCAGTATTTT. This gives the protein CASSLLRDGAFTDTQYF.

This clonotype was seen a handful of times. The V call is TRBV12-3 or TRBV12-4, the J call TRBJ1-1; possible D gene TRBD1, 5 bases. Trimming pared 5 bases from V and 1 base from J, leaving 14 bases between. The CDR3 runs 15 residues. CDR3 sequence: CASSLSDRANTEAFF. The CDR3 DNA reads TGTGCCAGCAGTCTATCAGACAGAGCGAACACTGAAGCTTTCTTT.

This clonotype was counted only a few times. The V and J genes are TRBV30 and TRBJ2-2, with D possibly TRBD2 on 7 matching bases. The CDR3 runs to 15 residues. Germline CDR1 GTSNPN, CDR2 SVGIG (reference sequence). The V end was cut by 4 bases, the J end by 1 base, with 13 bases between. As DNA, the CDR3 is TGTGCCTGGAAGGGGGTAGCGGGGAACACCGGGGAGCTGTTTTTT. Translated, it gives CAWKGVAGNTGELFF.

This clonotype showed up just a few times. The chain uses TRBV7-3 and TRBJ2-7; 15 bases agree with TRBD2. Germline V CDR1 and CDR2: SGHTA, FQGTGA. After removal of 5 bases from V and 3 bases from J, the junction contained 5 bases not matched to a gene. The CDR3 has 16 amino acids. The chain's CDR3 is CASSPTGLAGGYEQYF. For the CDR3, the DNA is TGTGCCAGCAGCCCCACGGGACTAGCGGGAGGCTACGAGCAGTACTTC.

The chain has TRBV4-2 and TRBJ1-1; D is unresolved. Trimming cost V 0 bases and J 5 bases, with 13 bases left between them. The CDR3 is made up of 15 amino acids. The germline V gene has CDR1 LGHNA and CDR2 YNFKEQ. Here the CDR3 DNA reads TGTGCCAGCAGCCAAGAAGTATCCCCGGGGACTGAAGCTTTCTTT. Translating gives CASSQEVSPGTEAFF.

The CDR3 sequence: CASSLVTGDGEQYF. The CDR3 DNA is TGTGCCAGCAGCTTAGTTACGGGTGATGGCGAGCAGTACTTC. The chain employs TRBV7-9 and TRBJ2-7, with D uncertain. Germline V gives CDR1 SEHNR, CDR2 FQNEAQ (reference sequence). This CDR3 comprises 14 residues. Trimming stripped 1 base from V and 6 bases from J, with 13 bases between.

The genes are TRBV11-2 and TRBJ1-2; no clear D gene. V gave up 11 bases and J gave up 4 bases, with 20 bases separating them. CDR1 and CDR2 from the germline V gene are SGHAT and FQNNGV. CDR3 size: 14 residues. CDR3 residues: CAVGRNSRLYGYTF. Written as DNA, the CDR3 is TGTGCCGTGGGGAGAAACAGCAGACTCTATGGCTACACCTTC.

This clonotype showed up many times. This sequence joins TRBV7-2 and TRBJ2-1; 9 positions match TRBD1. Looked up from germline, CDR1 is SGHTA and CDR2 is FQGNSA. The CDR3 totals 15 residues. The ends lost 4 bases at V and 2 bases at J; junction bases unmatched: 3. The CDR3 reads CASSYDRGAYNEQFF. The DNA of the CDR3 is TGTGCCAGCAGCTACGACAGGGGGGCCTACAATGAGCAGTTCTTC.

V and J are TRBV7-2 and TRBJ1-5, with a weak D call TRBD1 (5 bases). Germline-derived CDR1 and CDR2 are SGHTA and FQGNSA. This CDR3 has 15 residues. V was cut by 1 base and J by 6 bases, with 13 bases left in between. The CDR3 DNA is TGTGCCAGCAGCTTAGGTCCAGGGAGGGGTCAGCCCCAGCATTTT. Encoded protein: CASSLGPGRGQPQHF.

This clonotype has a count of ten or more. The chain links TRBV7-8 to TRBJ2-1, with D unresolved. Germline values: CDR1 SGHVS, CDR2 FQNEAQ. V dropped 5 bases and J dropped 3 bases, with 14 bases sitting between them. CDR3 length: 15 amino acids. The chain's CDR3 is CASSPTVGFYNEQFF. In DNA form, the CDR3 reads TGTGCCAGCAGCCCAACGGTGGGGTTCTACAATGAGCAGTTCTTC.

The chain couples TRBV12-3 or TRBV12-4 to TRBJ2-5; a weak D match, TRBD2 (5 bases). V gave up 1 base and J gave up 5 bases, with 14 bases separating them. The CDR3 has 15 amino acids. DNA for the CDR3: TGTGCCAGCAGTTTAGGCCGGGCTCGGGGTGAGACCCAGTACTTC. Translating gives CASSLGRARGETQYF.

This CDR3 is CASSLVRGPYEKLFF. The CDR3 DNA reads TGTGCCAGCAGCTTAGTCCGGGGGCCTTATGAAAAACTGTTTTTT. The chain uses TRBV7-6 and TRBJ1-4, with a tentative D call TRBD1 (6 bases). Germline V CDR1 and CDR2: SGHVS, FNYEAQ. The CDR3 consists of 15 residues. The V end lost 1 base, the J end lost 6 bases, and 12 bases lay between the germline ends.

J is TRBJ2-7 and V is TRBV6-8; no clear D. Trimming cost V 8 bases and J 5 bases, with 16 bases left between them. Germline CDR1 MNHGY, CDR2 SAAAGT. This CDR3 has 13 amino acids. CDR3: CASRATVSNEQYV. In DNA, the CDR3 is TGTGCCAGCCGGGCCACGGTTTCCAACGAGCAGTACGTC.

The gene calls are TRBV7-2 and TRBJ1-6; no clear D gene. Germline loops: CDR1 SGHTA, CDR2 FQGNSA. V was cut by 5 bases and J by 10 bases, with 18 bases left in between. This CDR3 spans 15 amino acids. The CDR3 is CASSPPGPEGSPLHF. The CDR3 DNA reads TGTGCCAGCAGCCCCCCCGGGCCAGAGGGATCACCCCTCCACTTT.

This clonotype has only a few counts. The chain is built from TRBV18 and TRBJ2-5; a possible D gene is TRBD1 (6 bases). The CDR3 runs to 17 residues. Germline lookup yields CDR1 KGHSH and CDR2 LQKENI. Trimming cost V 3 bases and J 2 bases, with 19 bases left between them. The CDR3 loop reads CASSPLGHTTVQETQYF. CDR3 in DNA: TGTGCCAGCTCACCCTTGGGACACACCACCGTACAAGAGACCCAGTACTTC.

V gene TRBV20-1 combines with J gene TRBJ2-4, with D tentatively TRBD2 (5 bases). V was trimmed by 0 bases and J by 7 bases, leaving 10 bases between them. The germline V gene encodes CDR1 DFQATT and CDR2 SNEGSKA (reference sequence). The CDR3 totals 13 residues. CDR3 residues: CSARDYQRNIQYF. DNA of the CDR3: TGCAGTGCTAGAGATTACCAGCGGAACATTCAGTACTTC.

The chain has TRBV19 and TRBJ1-4, with D perhaps TRBD1 (6 bases). Trimming shortened V by 6 bases and J by 6 bases, and 17 bases separated the two germline ends. There are 15 residues in the CDR3. CDR1 is LNHDA and CDR2 is SQIVND in the germline V gene (reference sequence). CDR3 loop: CASSQGQTYDEKLFF. CDR3 sequence (DNA): TGTGCCAGTAGCCAGGGACAAACTTACGATGAAAAACTGTTTTTT.

This clonotype has ten or more counts. The genes are TRBV7-2 and TRBJ2-1; 11 bases map to TRBD2. The V segment lost 5 bases and the J segment 7 bases; nucleotides outside the gene matches: 7. There are 15 residues in the CDR3. CDR1 and CDR2 (germline): SGHTA, FQGNSA. The CDR3 here is CASSRSGRAVNEQFF. The CDR3 region has the DNA TGTGCCAGCAGCCGTAGCGGGAGGGCGGTAAATGAGCAGTTCTTC.